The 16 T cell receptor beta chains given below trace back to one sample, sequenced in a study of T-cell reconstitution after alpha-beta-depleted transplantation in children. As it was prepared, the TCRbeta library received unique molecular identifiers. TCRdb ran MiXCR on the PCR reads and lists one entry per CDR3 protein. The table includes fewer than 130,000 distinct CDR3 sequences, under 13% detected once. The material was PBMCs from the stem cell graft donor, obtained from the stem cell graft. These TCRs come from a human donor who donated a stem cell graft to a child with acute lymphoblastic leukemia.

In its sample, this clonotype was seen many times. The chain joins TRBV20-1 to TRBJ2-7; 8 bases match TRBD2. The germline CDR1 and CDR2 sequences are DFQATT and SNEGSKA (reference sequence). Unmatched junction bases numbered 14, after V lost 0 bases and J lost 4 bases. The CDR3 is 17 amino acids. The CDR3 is CSARDVGGSGRGYEQYF. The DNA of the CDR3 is TGCAGTGCTAGAGATGTTGGGGGGAGCGGGAGAGGTTACGAGCAGTACTTC.

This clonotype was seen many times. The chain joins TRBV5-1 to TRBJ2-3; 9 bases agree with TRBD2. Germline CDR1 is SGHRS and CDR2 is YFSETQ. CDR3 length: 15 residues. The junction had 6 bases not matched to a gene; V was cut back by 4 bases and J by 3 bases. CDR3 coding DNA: TGCGCCAGCAGCCCGCGGGGGGGCCAGACAGATACGCAGTATTTT. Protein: CASSPRGGQTDTQYF.

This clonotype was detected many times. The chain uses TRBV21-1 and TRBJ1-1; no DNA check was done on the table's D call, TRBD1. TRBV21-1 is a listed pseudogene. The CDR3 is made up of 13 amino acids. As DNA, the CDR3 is TGTGCCAGCAGCGCCCCGGGGGGCACTGAAGCTTTCTTT. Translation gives CASSAPGGTEAFF.

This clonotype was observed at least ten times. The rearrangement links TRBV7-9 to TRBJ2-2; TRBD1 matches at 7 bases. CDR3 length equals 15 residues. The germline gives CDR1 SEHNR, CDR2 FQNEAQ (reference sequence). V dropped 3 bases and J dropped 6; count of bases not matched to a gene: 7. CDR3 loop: CASSLGRQGPGELFF. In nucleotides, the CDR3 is TGTGCCAGCAGCTTGGGGAGACAGGGCCCCGGGGAGCTGTTTTTT. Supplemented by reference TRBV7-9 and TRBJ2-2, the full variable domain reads DTGVSQNPRHKITKRGQNVTFRCDPISEHNRLYWYRQTLGQGPEFLTYFQNEAQLEKSRLLSDRFSAERPKGSFSTLEIQRTEQGDSAMYLCASSLGRQGPGELFFGEGSRLTVL.

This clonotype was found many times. Written as DNA, the CDR3 is TGTGCCAGCAGCTTGCGGGGTGCTGGAAACACCATATATTTT. Translating it yields CASSLRGAGNTIYF. The chain is built from TRBV7-2 and TRBJ1-3; D gene uncertain. Germline lookup yields CDR1 SGHTA and CDR2 FQGNSA. Trimming pared 3 bases from V and 2 bases from J, leaving 8 bases between. The CDR3 sequence is 14 residues long. Together with reference TRBV7-2 and TRBJ1-3, the CDR3 gives the full variable domain: GAGVSQSPSNKVTEKGKDVELRCDPISGHTALYWYRQSLGQGLEFLIYFQGNSAPDKSGLPSDRFSAERTGGSVSTLTIQRTQQEDSAVYLCASSLRGAGNTIYFGEGSWLTVV.

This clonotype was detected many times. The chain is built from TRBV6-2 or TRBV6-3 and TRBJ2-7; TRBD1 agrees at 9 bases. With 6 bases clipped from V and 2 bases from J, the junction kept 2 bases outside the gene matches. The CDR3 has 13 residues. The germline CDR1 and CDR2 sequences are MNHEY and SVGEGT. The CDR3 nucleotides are TGTGCCAGCAGCCGGACAGGGGCCTACGAGCAGTACTTC. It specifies CASSRTGAYEQYF.

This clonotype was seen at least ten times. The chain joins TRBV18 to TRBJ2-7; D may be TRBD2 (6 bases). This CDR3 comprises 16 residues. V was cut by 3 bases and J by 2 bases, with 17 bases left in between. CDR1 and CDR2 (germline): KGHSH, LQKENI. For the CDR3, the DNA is TGTGCCAGCTCACCGGAGGAGGGCCGCTTAGCCTACGAGCAGTACTTC. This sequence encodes CASSPEEGRLAYEQYF.

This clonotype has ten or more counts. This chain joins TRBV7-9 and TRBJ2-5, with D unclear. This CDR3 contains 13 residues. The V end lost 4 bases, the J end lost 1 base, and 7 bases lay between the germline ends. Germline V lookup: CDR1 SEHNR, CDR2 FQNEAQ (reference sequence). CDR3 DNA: TGTGCCAGCAGCTCGGGCAGCCAAGAGACCCAGTACTTC. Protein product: CASSSGSQETQYF.

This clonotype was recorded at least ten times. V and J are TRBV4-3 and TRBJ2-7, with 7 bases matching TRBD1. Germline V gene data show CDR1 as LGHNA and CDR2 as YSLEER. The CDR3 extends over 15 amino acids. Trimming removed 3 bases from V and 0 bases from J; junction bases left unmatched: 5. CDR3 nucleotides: TGCGCCAGCAGCCATAGACAGGGACCCTCCTACGAGCAGTACTTC. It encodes CASSHRQGPSYEQYF.

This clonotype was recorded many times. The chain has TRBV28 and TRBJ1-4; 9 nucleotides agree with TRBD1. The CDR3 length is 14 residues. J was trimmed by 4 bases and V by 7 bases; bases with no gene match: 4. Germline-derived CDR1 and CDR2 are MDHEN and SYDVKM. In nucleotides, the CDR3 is TGTGCCAGCAAGGGGACAGGGAGTAATGAAAAACTGTTTTTT. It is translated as CASKGTGSNEKLFF.

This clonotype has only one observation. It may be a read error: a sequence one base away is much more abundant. DNA for the CDR3: TGTGCCAGCAGTTGGACAGGGTCGGGCAACTATTGCTACACCTTC. It translates to CASSWTGSGNYCYTF. The chain has TRBV28 and TRBJ1-2, with TRBD1 identical over 8 bases. Germline loops: CDR1 MDHEN, CDR2 SYDVKM. The CDR3 runs 15 residues.

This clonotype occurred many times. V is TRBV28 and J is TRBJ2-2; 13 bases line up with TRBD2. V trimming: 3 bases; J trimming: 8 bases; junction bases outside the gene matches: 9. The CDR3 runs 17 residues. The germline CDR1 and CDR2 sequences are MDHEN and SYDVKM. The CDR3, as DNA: TGTGCCAGCAGTTTGTTCGGACTAGCGGGAGTGGCGGGGGAGCTGTTTTTT. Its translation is CASSLFGLAGVAGELFF.

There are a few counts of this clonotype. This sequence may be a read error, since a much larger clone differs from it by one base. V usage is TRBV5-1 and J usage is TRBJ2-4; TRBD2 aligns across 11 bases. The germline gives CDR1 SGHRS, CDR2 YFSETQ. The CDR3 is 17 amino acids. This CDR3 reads CASSLGGGLAAWNSQYF. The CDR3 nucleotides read TGCGCCAGCAGCTTGGGCGGGGGACTAGCGGCATGGAACAGTCAGTACTTC.

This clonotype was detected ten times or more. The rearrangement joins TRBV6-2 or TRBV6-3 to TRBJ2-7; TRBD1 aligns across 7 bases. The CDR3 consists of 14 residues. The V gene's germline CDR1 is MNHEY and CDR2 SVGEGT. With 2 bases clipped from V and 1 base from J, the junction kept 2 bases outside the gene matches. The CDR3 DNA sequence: TGTGCCAGCAGTTACCGGACAGGATCCTACGAGCAGTACTTC. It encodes CASSYRTGSYEQYF.

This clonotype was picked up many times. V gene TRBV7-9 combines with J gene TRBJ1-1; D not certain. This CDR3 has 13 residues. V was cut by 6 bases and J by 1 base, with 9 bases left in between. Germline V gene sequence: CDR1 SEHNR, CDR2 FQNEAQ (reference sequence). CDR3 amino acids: CASRSTENTEAFF. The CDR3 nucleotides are TGTGCCAGCAGGTCCACGGAGAACACTGAAGCTTTCTTT.

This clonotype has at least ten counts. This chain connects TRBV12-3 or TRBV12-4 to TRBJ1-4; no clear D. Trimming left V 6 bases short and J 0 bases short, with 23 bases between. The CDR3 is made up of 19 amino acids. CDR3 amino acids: CASSPTFLNRHATNEKLFF. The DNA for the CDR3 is TGTGCCAGCAGCCCTACCTTTTTGAATCGCCATGCAACTAATGAAAAACTGTTTTTT.